The clone carrying this TCR beta chain has more than one count but fewer than ten. The TRBV12-4/TRBJ1-2 clonotypes were amplified using barcode primers with ligated adaptors. TCRdb re-called the multiplex PCR reads with MiXCR, one entry per CDR3 protein. The table lists over a thousand distinct CDR3 sequences, 20% to 25% of them singletons. This CDR3 is 12 amino acids long. Trimming stripped 6 bases from V and 6 bases from J, with 11 bases between. The TCR originated in a female donor with breast cancer. Sequencing was done on a sample of naive CD4+ T cells sorted from blood. This sample's subset: naive CD4+ T cells, CD4+CD45RA+CD25-. The chain uses TRBV12-3 or TRBV12-4 and TRBJ1-2; the D gene is possibly TRBD1 (6 bases). CDR3 nucleotides: TGTGCCAGCAGCCCGGGACATGATGGCTACACCTTC. This codes for CASSPGHDGYTF.